The rows below give T cell receptor beta chains drawn from one sample of a study of cytomegalovirus exposure and HLA in healthy donors. Here immunoSEQ multiplex PCR was the method, and the copy in TCRdb shows in-frame clones only, minus some. The sample shows 60,000 to 85,000 clones, more than 60% of them seen only once. Source material: PBMCs. These TCRs come from a man between 40 and 49 years old in good health and CMV-seronegative. CDR3s include the opening cysteine and the closing phenylalanine or tryptophan. D genes are given only for firm matches. Rows give clone size only sometimes, using once, few, many, or a class for an expanded clone.

d_gene,len,abundance,j_gene,v_gene,CDR3aa,CDR3nt
TRBD2,13,once,TRBJ2-1,TRBV7-3,CASMLSGSGEQFF,TGTGCCAGCATGCTTAGCGGGAGCGGTGAGCAGTTCTTC
NA,13,NA,TRBJ2-5,TRBV27,CASSLGGKKTQYF,TGTGCCAGCAGTTTAGGAGGGAAGAAGACCCAGTACTTC
NA,13,NA,TRBJ2-2,TRBV7-7,CASSTQGTGELFF,TGTGCTAGCAGCACACAGGGCACCGGGGAGCTGTTTTTT
TRBD1,15,few,TRBJ2-5,TRBV10-1,CASSQNRGKQETQYF,TGCGCCAGCAGTCAAAACAGGGGAAAACAAGAGACCCAGTACTTC
TRBD2,15,once,TRBJ2-1,TRBV6-4,CASSAYSGSYNEQFF,TGTGCCAGCAGCGCATATAGCGGGAGTTACAATGAGCAGTTCTTC
TRBD1,16,NA,TRBJ1-1,TRBV2,CASRKPGGPGGTEAFF,TGTGCCAGCAGAAAGCCAGGGGGCCCTGGCGGAACTGAAGCTTTCTTT
NA,14,NA,TRBJ1-2,TRBV18,CASSPMGGNYGYTF,TGTGCCAGCTCACCAATGGGAGGGAACTATGGCTACACCTTC
NA,13,NA,TRBJ1-1,TRBV28,CASSPHPNTEAFF,TGTGCCAGCAGTCCCCATCCCAACACTGAAGCTTTCTTT
TRBD1,14,NA,TRBJ1-2,TRBV6-5,CASRIGQGIYGYTF,TGTGCCAGCCGGATTGGACAGGGGATTTATGGCTACACCTTC
NA,15,NA,TRBJ2-7,TRBV10-3,CAISGRGGGDYEQYF,TGTGCCATCAGTGGACGAGGCGGAGGTGATTACGAGCAGTACTTC
NA,15,NA,TRBJ1-2,TRBV4-2,CASSQDLATSYGYTF,TGTGCCAGCAGCCAAGATCTTGCCACTTCCTATGGCTACACCTTC
TRBD1,16,NA,TRBJ2-1,TRBV19,CASSTTRQGLHNEQFF,TGTGCCAGTAGTACTACTAGACAGGGCCTCCACAATGAGCAGTTCTTC
NA,14,NA,TRBJ2-5,TRBV7-7,CASSSPDSSGTQYF,TGTGCTAGCAGCTCCCCCGACAGCTCCGGGACCCAGTACTTC
NA,14,NA,TRBJ1-1,TRBV27,CASSLVRLNTEAFF,TGTGCCAGCAGTTTAGTCAGGCTAAACACTGAAGCTTTCTTT
TRBD2,16,NA,TRBJ2-1,TRBV7-9,CSSSSPAGGADGEQFF,TGTTCCAGCAGCTCGCCAGCGGGAGGGGCGGATGGTGAGCAGTTCTTC
TRBD1,13,few,TRBJ1-1,TRBV9,CASHRGRGTEAFF,TGTGCCAGCCACAGGGGGAGGGGCACTGAAGCTTTCTTT
NA,13,NA,TRBJ1-3,TRBV9,CASSDGHGNTIYF,TGTGCCAGCAGCGACGGACACGGAAACACCATATATTTT
NA,14,once,TRBJ1-4,TRBV6-5,CASSSTLKDEKLFF,TGTGCCAGCAGCTCGACACTGAAAGATGAAAAACTGTTTTTT
TRBD2,15,NA,TRBJ2-1,TRBV2,CASNKLARGDWEQFF,TGTGCCAGCAATAAACTAGCGAGAGGGGACTGGGAGCAGTTCTTC
NA,14,NA,TRBJ2-1,TRBV18,CASSPLTIYNEQFF,TGTGCCAGCTCACCACTCACAATCTACAATGAGCAGTTCTTC
NA,15,NA,TRBJ2-7,TRBV7-2,CASSMLRGGSYEQYF,TGTGCCAGCAGTATGCTACGAGGGGGCTCCTACGAGCAGTACTTC
TRBD2,15,NA,TRBJ2-2,TRBV2,CASSAKRGNTGELFF,TGTGCCAGCAGTGCGAAGCGGGGAAACACCGGGGAGCTGTTTTTT
NA,13,NA,TRBJ1-1,TRBV4-1,CASSLSRETEAFF,TGCGCCAGCAGCCTGAGCCGGGAGACTGAAGCTTTCTTT
TRBD2,15,NA,TRBJ2-3,TRBV9,CASRTGTSGTDTQYF,TGTGCCAGCAGGACTGGGACTAGCGGCACAGATACGCAGTATTTT
NA,16,NA,TRBJ1-5,TRBV19,CASSIGDDSLDQPQHF,TGTGCCAGTAGTATAGGAGACGACAGTTTAGACCAGCCCCAGCATTTT
NA,15,few,TRBJ2-5,TRBV5-1,CASRPQITGQETQYF,TGCGCCAGCAGACCGCAAATAACAGGGCAAGAGACCCAGTACTTC
TRBD2,16,NA,TRBJ2-1,TRBV5-1,CASSLVAGGPNNEQFF,TGCGCCAGCAGCTTGGTCGCGGGAGGGCCCAACAATGAGCAGTTCTTC
NA,13,NA,TRBJ2-1,TRBV12-2,CASREPPYNEQFF,TGTGCAAGTCGGGAGCCACCATACAATGAGCAGTTCTTC
TRBD2,17,NA,TRBJ2-1,TRBV7-9,CSSSLGPGTSGWDEQFF,TGTTCCAGCAGCTTAGGACCTGGGACTAGCGGATGGGATGAGCAGTTCTTC
TRBD2,15,NA,TRBJ2-1,TRBV6-6,CASSSGGRTYNEQFF,TGTGCCAGCAGTTCCGGCGGGAGGACCTACAATGAGCAGTTCTTC
NA,14,NA,TRBJ1-6,TRBV7-2,CASSPHRDNSPLHF,TGTGCCAGCAGCCCACACAGGGATAATTCACCCCTCCACTTT
NA,16,NA,TRBJ1-4,TRBV19,CASSTGGVVTNEKLFF,TGTGCCAGTAGTACGGGCGGGGTCGTGACTAATGAAAAACTGTTTTTT
NA,12,NA,TRBJ2-1,TRBV13,CAVAQGSNEQFF,TGTGCCGTAGCTCAGGGAAGTAATGAGCAGTTCTTC
NA,14,once,TRBJ2-7,TRBV6-5,CASTPPGGFYEQYF,TGTGCCAGCACCCCTCCAGGGGGGTTCTACGAGCAGTACTTC
NA,15,NA,TRBJ2-3,TRBV18,CASSPLSLRTDTQYF,TGTGCCAGCTCACCACTAAGCCTTCGCACAGATACGCAGTATTTT
NA,16,NA,TRBJ1-1,TRBV28,CASSLLGRGANTEAFF,TGTGCCAGCAGTTTATTGGGACGGGGGGCGAACACTGAAGCTTTCTTT
NA,12,NA,TRBJ1-1,TRBV19,CASSTGSTEAFF,TGTGCCAGTAGCACGGGAAGTACTGAAGCTTTCTTT
TRBD1,19,once,TRBJ2-2,TRBV9,CASSVEPLDRGYYTGELFF,TGTGCCAGCAGCGTAGAGCCCTTGGACAGGGGGTACTACACCGGGGAGCTGTTTTTT
NA,13,NA,TRBJ1-3,TRBV7-9,CASSQGPGNTIYF,TGTGCCAGCAGTCAGGGGCCTGGAAACACCATATATTTT
NA,16,NA,TRBJ2-3,TRBV6-1,CASSGGDRTSTDTQYF,TGTGCCAGCAGTGGGGGGGACAGAACTAGCACAGATACGCAGTATTTT
NA,16,NA,TRBJ2-2,TRBV7-9,CASSLGGTKNTGELFF,TGTGCCAGCAGCTTAGGTGGGACAAAGAACACCGGGGAGCTGTTTTTT
NA,13,NA,TRBJ1-2,TRBV6-5,CASRAGVGYGYTF,TGTGCCAGCAGGGCAGGGGTGGGGTATGGCTACACCTTC
TRBD1,12,once,TRBJ2-3,TRBV29-1,CSVGTGTDTQYF,TGCAGCGTTGGGACAGGGACAGATACGCAGTATTTT
NA,13,once,TRBJ1-1,TRBV19,CASSIARYTEAFF,TGTGCCAGTAGTATAGCTAGGTACACTGAAGCTTTCTTT
TRBD1,14,NA,TRBJ2-7,TRBV19,CAGSPDRGTYEQYF,TGTGCCGGTAGTCCGGACAGGGGGACTTACGAGCAGTACTTC